The 25 T cell receptor beta chains below all came from one sample that was sequenced in a study of blood T cell repertoires in COVID-19 (dated by TCRdb to 2019 to 2021). The library was prepared using the immunoSEQ multiplex PCR assay. The clones in this table, taken by TCRdb from immuneACCESS, are in-frame only. Not every clone is retained; where verified, under half of the shortfall comes from an unresolved V gene, and the cause of the rest is unknown. The sample data list about 270,000 clones, and 85% of these were observed just once. In total, the top ten clones hold 13% of the sample. Sequencing was done on a sample of peripheral blood. The receptors shown here come from a human donor in a cohort sampled during active COVID-19.

This clone appeared once. This chain links TRBV29-1 with TRBJ2-7; possibly TRBD1 for D (5 bases). The ends were cut back, 3 bases at V and 6 bases at J, with 6 bases in the middle. The CDR3 runs 10 residues. Germline CDR1 SQVTM, CDR2 ANQGSEA. This CDR3 reads CSVDQGEQYF. For the CDR3, the DNA is TGCAGCGTTGATCAGGGCGAGCAGTACTTC.

This chain joins TRBV7-2 and TRBJ2-7, with 9 bases matching TRBD1. The germline V gene encodes CDR1 SGHTA and CDR2 FQGNSA. The V gene end was trimmed by 3 bases and the J gene end by 5 bases; junction bases not matched to a gene: 14. This CDR3 is 17 amino acids long. The CDR3 nucleotides are TGTGCCAGCAGCTTCCCCCGGACAGGGGCGACGAGAGACGAGCAGTACTTC. This codes for CASSFPRTGATRDEQYF.

The V gene is TRBV18, the J gene TRBJ1-3; D remains unclear. The CDR3 loop spans 13 amino acids. The V gene's germline CDR1 is KGHSH and CDR2 LQKENI. V gave up 6 bases and J gave up 8 bases, with 14 bases separating them. The CDR3 loop is CASSSVRQDTIYF. The CDR3 bases are TGTGCCAGCTCGAGCGTCCGGCAAGACACCATATATTTT.

The chain has TRBV24-1 and TRBJ1-2; perhaps TRBD1 as D (5 bases). Trimming pared 3 bases from V and 8 bases from J, leaving 18 bases between. CDR1 is KGHDR, CDR2 SFDVKD, per germline. The CDR3 consists of 15 residues. In DNA form, the CDR3 reads TGTGCCACCAGTGATCCCCTTCAGGGAGCGGGCGGCTACACCTTC. Its protein is CATSDPLQGAGGYTF.

The V gene is TRBV30, the J gene TRBJ2-3, with D unresolved. Germline V gives CDR1 GTSNPN, CDR2 SVGIG (reference sequence). V lost 2 bases and J lost 5, with 11 bases in between. This CDR3 contains 13 residues. In DNA form, the CDR3 reads TGTGCCTGGAGTTTTTCTATAAGAGATACGCAGTATTTT. As protein: CAWSFSIRDTQYF.

The chain employs TRBV5-1 and TRBJ1-4; TRBD1 agrees at 8 bases. In germline, CDR1 is SGHRS, CDR2 YFSETQ. This CDR3 contains 15 residues. J lost 7 bases, V lost 2 bases, and 7 bases had no gene match. CDR3 residues: CASSFQPGGGEKLFF. The CDR3 coding sequence is TGCGCCAGCAGCTTCCAGCCAGGGGGCGGTGAAAAACTGTTTTTT.

This clone appeared once. The rearrangement uses TRBV6-5 and TRBJ2-7; 9 nucleotides align to TRBD1. The V gene's germline CDR1 is MNHEY and CDR2 SVGAGI. The CDR3 loop spans 14 amino acids. V lost 6 bases to trimming and J lost 5 bases; unmatched junction nucleotides: 8. The CDR3 DNA reads TGTGCCAGCAGCACGACCGGGACAGGGAACGAGCAGTACTTC. Its translation is CASSTTGTGNEQYF.

The gene calls are TRBV27 and TRBJ2-3; unclear D gene. Germline V CDR1 and CDR2: MNHEY, SMNVEV (reference sequence). Trimming took off 5 bases at V and 4 bases at J, with 10 bases between the two ends. CDR3 length equals 13 residues. This CDR3 reads CASSDRRPDTQYF. CDR3 bases: TGTGCCAGCAGTGACCGGAGACCAGATACGCAGTATTTT.

This chain uses TRBV7-6 with TRBJ2-7, with 8 positions matching TRBD1. V lost 5 bases, J lost 0 bases, and 6 bases stayed unmatched. CDR3 size: 15 residues. The germline V gene encodes CDR1 SGHVS and CDR2 FNYEAQ. The CDR3 loop is CASSPQQGVSYEQYF. For the CDR3, the DNA is TGTGCCAGCAGCCCCCAACAGGGGGTCTCCTACGAGCAGTACTTC.

The gene calls are TRBV7-2 and TRBJ1-1; D uncertain. The CDR3 spans 13 residues. CDR1 is SGHTA and CDR2 is FQGNSA in the germline V gene. Trimming took off 2 bases at V and 8 bases at J, with 12 bases between the two ends. The CDR3 DNA follows: TGTGCCAGCAGCTTACGGGATAGTGGGGAAGCTTTCTTT. It encodes CASSLRDSGEAFF.

The chain couples TRBV5-4 to TRBJ2-1, with 8 positions matching TRBD2. Germline V gene sequence: CDR1 SGHNT, CDR2 YYREEE (reference sequence). This CDR3 contains 14 residues. V lost 1 base and J lost 4; bases outside the gene matches: 1. The CDR3 DNA follows: TGTGCCAGCAGCTTGACGGGAGGGTACAATGAGCAGTTCTTC. It encodes CASSLTGGYNEQFF.

CDR3 nucleotides: TGTGCCAGCAGGACTAGCGGGAGGCGTGAGCAGTTCTTC. This codes for CASRTSGRREQFF. The chain uses TRBV7-2 and TRBJ2-1; 13 nucleotides agree with TRBD2. Germline values: CDR1 SGHTA, CDR2 FQGNSA. There are 13 residues in the CDR3. V dropped 6 bases and J dropped 9; count of bases not matched to a gene: 2.

The V call is TRBV6-5, the J call TRBJ1-2; TRBD1 aligns across 7 bases. The germline V gene has CDR1 MNHEY and CDR2 SVGAGI. This CDR3 contains 14 residues. V lost 2 bases to trimming and J lost 5 bases; unmatched junction nucleotides: 5. The CDR3 bases are TGTGCCAGCAGTTACGGAAGCAGGGGGTATGGCTACACCTTC. Encoded protein: CASSYGSRGYGYTF.

The chain employs TRBV12-5 and TRBJ2-7; perhaps TRBD2 as D (5 bases). Germline CDR1 reads LGHNT; CDR2 reads FRNRAP. Trimming shortened V by 3 bases and J by 2 bases, and 8 bases separated the two germline ends. The CDR3 length is 13 residues. CDR3 DNA sequence: TGTGCTAGTGGTTTATCGGAGGCCTACGAGCAGTACTTC. Its translation is CASGLSEAYEQYF.

The V and J genes are TRBV28 and TRBJ2-3; 16 positions match TRBD2. This CDR3 spans 16 amino acids. The germline V gene encodes CDR1 MDHEN and CDR2 SYDVKM. V shed 6 bases, J shed 6 bases, and the junction held 6 bases outside the gene matches. The CDR3 here is CASRTGLAGGDDTQYF. Written as DNA, the CDR3 is TGTGCCAGCAGGACGGGACTAGCGGGAGGGGACGATACGCAGTATTTT.

This clone has more than one count but fewer than ten. The chain uses TRBV4-3 and TRBJ1-5, with D possibly being TRBD1 (6 bases). The V gene lost 0 bases and the J gene lost 7 bases, with 16 bases spanning the gap. This CDR3 is 16 amino acids long. Germline-derived CDR1 and CDR2 are LGHNA and YSLEER. CDR3 loop: CASSQDKGGRGQPQHF. CDR3 DNA: TGCGCCAGCAGCCAAGATAAGGGGGGGCGCGGGCAGCCCCAGCATTTT.

J is TRBJ2-2 and V is TRBV9; the match to TRBD2 covers 11 bases. From germline, CDR1 is SGDLS and CDR2 YYNGEE. Losses at the gene ends were 2 bases for V and 6 bases for J; bases not matched to a gene: 6. CDR3 length: 16 residues. The CDR3 region is CASSVLAGGPAGELFF. CDR3 nucleotide sequence: TGTGCCAGCAGCGTTCTAGCGGGAGGACCCGCCGGGGAGCTGTTTTTT.

This chain uses TRBV18 with TRBJ2-2, with a tentative D call TRBD2 (7 bases). This CDR3 comprises 16 residues. Trimming removed 4 bases from V and 4 bases from J, with 16 bases in between. Germline assignment: CDR1 KGHSH and CDR2 LQKENI. The CDR3, as DNA: TGTGCCAGCTCACGCCCTGCGGGGGCACCCACCGGGGAGCTGTTTTTT. Protein product: CASSRPAGAPTGELFF.

The genes are TRBV7-8 and TRBJ2-1, with TRBD2 matching over 7 bases. The trim removed 5 bases at V and 6 bases at J, leaving 10 bases unmatched. Germline assignment: CDR1 SGHVS and CDR2 FQNEAQ. The CDR3 runs to 15 residues. The CDR3 DNA follows: TGTGCCAGCAGCCCGAGAGCGGGGACCTCCAATGAGCAGTTCTTC. This sequence encodes CASSPRAGTSNEQFF.

CDR3 nucleotide sequence: TGTGCCAGCAGTTACTCGTCTCCCGGGGTGGTCACTGAAGCTTTCTTT. It translates to CASSYSSPGVVTEAFF. The chain joins TRBV6-2 or TRBV6-3 to TRBJ1-1; D unresolved. Per germline, CDR1 MNHEY and CDR2 SVGEGT. CDR3 size: 16 residues. Trimming took off 0 bases at V and 4 bases at J, with 15 bases between the two ends.

The rearrangement links TRBV27 to TRBJ2-7; 7 nucleotides line up with TRBD2. J was trimmed by 1 base and V by 2 bases; bases with no gene match: 8. The CDR3 has 16 amino acids. Germline V lookup: CDR1 MNHEY, CDR2 SMNVEV (reference sequence). This CDR3 is CASSLTSRGSSYEQYF. The CDR3 bases are TGTGCCAGCAGTTTAACATCTCGCGGGAGTTCCTACGAGCAGTACTTC.

The rearrangement uses TRBV3-1 (or the pseudogene TRBV3-2) and TRBJ2-2, with a tentative D call TRBD1 (6 bases). Germline assignment: CDR1 LGHDT and CDR2 YNNKEL (reference sequence). Trimming pared 0 bases from V and 6 bases from J, leaving 17 bases between. The CDR3 is 17 amino acids. Here the CDR3 reads CASSQDGTETGSGELFF. The CDR3 nucleotides are TGTGCCAGCAGCCAAGATGGGACCGAAACAGGGTCCGGGGAGCTGTTTTTT.

The chain combines TRBV13 with TRBJ2-1; D might be TRBD2 (5 bases). The V end lost 6 bases, the J end lost 10 bases, and 13 bases lay between the germline ends. This CDR3 region has 12 residues. Germline V gene sequence: CDR1 PRHDT, CDR2 FYEKMQ (reference sequence). CDR3 nucleotide sequence: TGTGCCAGCAGTAGCTACGGGAACGAGCAGTTCTTC. Amino acids: CASSSYGNEQFF.

The rearrangement links TRBV6-2 or TRBV6-3 to TRBJ2-1; a weak D match, TRBD2 (5 bases). Germline values: CDR1 MNHEY, CDR2 SVGEGT. This CDR3 is built from 12 residues. The V end was cut by 4 bases, the J end by 13 bases, with 14 bases between. CDR3 amino acids: CASSSALGIQFF. The DNA of the CDR3 is TGTGCCAGCAGTTCCGCCCTCGGGATACAGTTCTTC.

The chain recombines TRBV18 with TRBJ1-1; 7 bases are shared with TRBD1. This CDR3 contains 16 residues. Germline V gives CDR1 KGHSH, CDR2 LQKENI. Unmatched junction bases numbered 9, after V lost 5 bases and J lost 0 bases. The CDR3 sequence is CASSSRQGFLNTEAFF. CDR3 DNA sequence: TGTGCCAGCTCAAGCAGACAGGGATTCCTGAACACTGAAGCTTTCTTT.